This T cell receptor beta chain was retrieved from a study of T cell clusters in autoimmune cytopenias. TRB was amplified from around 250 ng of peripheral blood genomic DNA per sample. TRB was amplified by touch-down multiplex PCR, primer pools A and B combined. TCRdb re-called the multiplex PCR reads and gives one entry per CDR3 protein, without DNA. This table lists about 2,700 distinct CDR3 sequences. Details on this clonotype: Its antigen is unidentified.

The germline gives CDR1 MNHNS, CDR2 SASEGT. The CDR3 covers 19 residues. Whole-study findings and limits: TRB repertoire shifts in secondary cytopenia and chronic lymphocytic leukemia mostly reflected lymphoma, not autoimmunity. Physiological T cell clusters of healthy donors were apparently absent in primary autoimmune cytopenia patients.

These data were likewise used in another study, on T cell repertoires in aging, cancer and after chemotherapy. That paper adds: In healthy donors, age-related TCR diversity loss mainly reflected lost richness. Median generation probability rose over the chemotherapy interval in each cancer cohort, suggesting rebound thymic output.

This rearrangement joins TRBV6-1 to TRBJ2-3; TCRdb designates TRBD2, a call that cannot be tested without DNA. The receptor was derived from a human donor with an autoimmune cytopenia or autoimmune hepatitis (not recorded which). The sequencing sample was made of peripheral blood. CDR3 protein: CASSGLPGTSGGGTDTQYF.